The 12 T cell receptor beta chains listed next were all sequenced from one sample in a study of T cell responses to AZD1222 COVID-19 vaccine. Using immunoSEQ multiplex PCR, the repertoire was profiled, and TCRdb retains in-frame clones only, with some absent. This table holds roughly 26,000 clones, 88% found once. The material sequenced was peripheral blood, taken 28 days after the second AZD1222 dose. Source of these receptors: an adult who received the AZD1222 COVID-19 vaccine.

The chain's CDR3 is CASSPSPLGGKETQYF. The CDR3 DNA reads as TGTGCCAGCAGCCCCTCCCCCCTGGGGGGGAAAGAGACCCAGTACTTC. This chain links TRBV6-4 with TRBJ2-5; TRBD2 aligns across 7 bases. The V gene's germline CDR1 is MRHNA and CDR2 SNTAGT. V lost 6 bases and J lost 3; bases outside the gene matches: 13. The CDR3 spans 16 residues.

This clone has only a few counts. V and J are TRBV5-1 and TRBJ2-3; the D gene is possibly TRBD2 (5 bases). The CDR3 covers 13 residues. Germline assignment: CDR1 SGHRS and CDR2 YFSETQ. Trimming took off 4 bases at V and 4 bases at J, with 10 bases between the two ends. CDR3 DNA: TGCGCCAGCAGCAAAAGCGGTCCAGATACGCAGTATTTT. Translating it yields CASSKSGPDTQYF.

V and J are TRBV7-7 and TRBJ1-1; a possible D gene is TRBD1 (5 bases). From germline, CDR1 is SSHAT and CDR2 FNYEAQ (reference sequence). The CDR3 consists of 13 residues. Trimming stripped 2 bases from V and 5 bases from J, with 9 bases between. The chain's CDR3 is CASSLPGGTEAFF. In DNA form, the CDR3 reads TGTGCCAGCAGCTTACCGGGGGGGACTGAAGCTTTCTTT.

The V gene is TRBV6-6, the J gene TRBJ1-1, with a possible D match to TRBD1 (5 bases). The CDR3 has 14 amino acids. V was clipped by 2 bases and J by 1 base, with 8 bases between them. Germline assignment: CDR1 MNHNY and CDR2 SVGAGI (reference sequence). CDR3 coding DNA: TGTGCCAGCAGTTACGGGGCCTCGAACACTGAAGCTTTCTTT. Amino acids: CASSYGASNTEAFF.

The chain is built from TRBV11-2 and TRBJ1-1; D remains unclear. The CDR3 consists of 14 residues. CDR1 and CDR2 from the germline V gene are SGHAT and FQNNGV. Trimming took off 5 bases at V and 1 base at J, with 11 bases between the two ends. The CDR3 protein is CASSDSNKNTEAFF. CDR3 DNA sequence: TGTGCCAGCAGCGACTCCAACAAGAACACTGAAGCTTTCTTT.

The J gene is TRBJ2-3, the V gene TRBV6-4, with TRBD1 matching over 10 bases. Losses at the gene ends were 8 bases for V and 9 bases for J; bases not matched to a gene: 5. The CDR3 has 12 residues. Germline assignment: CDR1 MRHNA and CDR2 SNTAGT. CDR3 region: CASGTGVGTQYF. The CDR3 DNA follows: TGTGCCAGCGGGACAGGGGTGGGAACGCAGTATTTT.

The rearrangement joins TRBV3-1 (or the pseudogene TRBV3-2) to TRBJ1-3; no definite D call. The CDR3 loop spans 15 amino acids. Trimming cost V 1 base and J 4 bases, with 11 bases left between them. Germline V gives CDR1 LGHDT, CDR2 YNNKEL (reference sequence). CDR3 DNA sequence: TGTGCCAGCAGCCAAGGCCAGACTGAGGGAAACACCATATATTTT. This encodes CASSQGQTEGNTIYF.

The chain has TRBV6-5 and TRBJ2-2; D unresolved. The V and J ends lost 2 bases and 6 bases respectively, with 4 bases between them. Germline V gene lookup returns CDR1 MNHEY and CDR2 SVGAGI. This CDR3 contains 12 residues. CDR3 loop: CASSYRAGELFF. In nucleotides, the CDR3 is TGTGCCAGCAGTTACCGGGCCGGGGAGCTGTTTTTT.

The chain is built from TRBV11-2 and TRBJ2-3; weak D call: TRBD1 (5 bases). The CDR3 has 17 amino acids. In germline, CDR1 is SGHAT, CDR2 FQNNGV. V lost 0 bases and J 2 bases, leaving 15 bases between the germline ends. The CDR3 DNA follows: TGTGCCAGCAGCTTAGATAGTGCAGGGAAGTCCACAGATACGCAGTATTTT. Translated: CASSLDSAGKSTDTQYF.

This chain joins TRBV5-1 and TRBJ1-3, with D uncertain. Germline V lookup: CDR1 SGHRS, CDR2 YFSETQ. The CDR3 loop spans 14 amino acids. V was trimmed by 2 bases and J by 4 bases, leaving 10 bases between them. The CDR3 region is CASSLNSEGNTIYF. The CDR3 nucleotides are TGCGCCAGCAGCTTAAACAGCGAAGGAAACACCATATATTTT.

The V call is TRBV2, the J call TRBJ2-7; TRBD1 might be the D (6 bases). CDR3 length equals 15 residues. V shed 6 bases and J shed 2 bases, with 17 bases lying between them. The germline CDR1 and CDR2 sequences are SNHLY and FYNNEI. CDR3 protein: CASRKGQTLTYEQYF. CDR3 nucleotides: TGTGCCAGCAGGAAGGGACAAACTCTTACCTACGAGCAGTACTTC.

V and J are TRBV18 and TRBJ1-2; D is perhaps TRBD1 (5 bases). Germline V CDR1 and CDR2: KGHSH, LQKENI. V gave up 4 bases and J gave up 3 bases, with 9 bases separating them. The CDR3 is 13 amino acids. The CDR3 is CASSRDADYGYTF. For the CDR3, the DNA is TGTGCCAGCTCACGGGACGCGGACTATGGCTACACCTTC. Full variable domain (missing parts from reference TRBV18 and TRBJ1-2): NAGVMQNPRHLVRRRGQEARLRCSPMKGHSHVYWYRQLPEEGLKFMVYLQKENIIDESGMPKERFSAEFPKEGPSILRIQQVVRGDSAAYFCASSRDADYGYTFGSGTRLTVV.